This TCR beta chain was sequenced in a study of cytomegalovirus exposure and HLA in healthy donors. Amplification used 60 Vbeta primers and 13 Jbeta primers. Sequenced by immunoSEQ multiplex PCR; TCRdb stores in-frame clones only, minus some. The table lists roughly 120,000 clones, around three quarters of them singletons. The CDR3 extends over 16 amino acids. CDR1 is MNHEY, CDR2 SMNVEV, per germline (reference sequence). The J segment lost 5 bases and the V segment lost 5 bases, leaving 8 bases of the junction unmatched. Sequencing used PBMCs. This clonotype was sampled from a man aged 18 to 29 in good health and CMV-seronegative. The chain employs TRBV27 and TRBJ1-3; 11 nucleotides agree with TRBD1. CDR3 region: CASSSLGTGGRNTIYF. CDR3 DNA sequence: TGTGCCAGCAGTAGTTTAGGGACAGGGGGAAGAAACACCATATATTTT.